The T cell receptor (beta chain) under discussion was sequenced for a study of shared clonotypes between healthy human individuals (dated by TCRdb to 2019 to 2021). Background for the entire study: Two women and a few men aged 18 to 49 years were included in the cohort. Blood TCR repertoires of five healthy adults were deeply sequenced to estimate repertoire size and the extent of clonotype sharing between individuals. Libraries were prepared and TCR repertoires were sequenced by different laboratories using diverse techniques, in order to increase sequencing depth and limit assay-specific biases. Per donor, three plates each were used for CD4 naive and CD4 memory, two for CD8 naive, and one for CD8 memory. Leukapheresis yielded between about 0.8 and 9.5 billion PBMCs per donor.

The CDR3 goes from the cysteine to the phenylalanine over 19 residues. Just the 57-base CDR3 DNA is kept, in frame starting at base 1. V was cut back by 0 bases and J by 0 bases, leaving a gap of 21 bases between them. From the germline V gene, CDR1 is SGHRS and CDR2 is YFSETQ. Using the deep immunoSEQ assay, multiplex PCR amplified TCR CDR3 regions from genomic DNA. Genomic DNA extracted from each cell subset was distributed evenly over all wells of several immunoSEQ 96-well plates, and each plate served as one replicate. For sorted subsets, about 0.2 ug genomic DNA, equal to about 30,000 T cell genomes, was loaded into each replicate PCR. The purified libraries were quantified using a Qubit 3.0 fluorometer, sized with a Bioanalyzer 2100, and then quantified again using the KAPA Library Quantification kit. Every immunoSEQ 96-well plate was sequenced on a dedicated single-read 150-cycle Illumina NextSeq 550 flow cell. Concerning the study's data processing: Because only junctional sequences without quality scores were contained in the immunoSEQ output, filtering matching that applied to full-length reads could not be performed. Sequences were annotated with PyIR, a Python wrapper for IgBLAST v1.9, and V/J genes and CDR3 were assigned using IMGT germline references. Reads were removed for weak V/J assignments (E-value above 1e-6), missing CDR3, stop codons, out-of-frame junctions, or ambiguous translated residues. V3J clonotypes were defined as sequences sharing an identical inferred V gene, J gene, and CDR3 amino acid sequence. Percentage overlap between repertoires was computed as shared unique clonotypes divided by the size of the smaller repertoire. Repertoire richness was assessed with RTK rarefaction, the Chao1 estimator, and Recon v2.1 estimates of unobserved clonotypes. OLGA was used to compute generation probabilities for all TCRbeta clonotypes that the gDNA method yielded from four donors. TCRdb carries this immuneACCESS record with in-frame sequences only. Its versions omit some clonotypes, under half of them owing to an unresolved V gene in the studies checked, with the rest unexplained. Clonal size and the V and J genes are those of that table, whereas D and trimming came from the DNA. This sample gives roughly 550,000 clones in total; just under 97% of them show up just once. 0.11% of the sample belongs to the ten largest clones.

Of note for this clone: Its antigen specificity is not known. No much larger clone exists at a distance of one base, and base qualities are not known.

What the work shows at the level of the full study, not this receptor alone: Sharing across a handful of donors was observed for 5% to 6.5% of naive CD4, over 3% of naive CD8, over 2% of memory CD4, and roughly 0.43% of memory CD8 clonotypes. Rarefaction of sorted-subset datasets indicated incomplete sequencing despite the large sequencing depth. Because the study included a small number of donors, the genetic and exposure-history diversity represented was limited. Naive subsets generally had larger estimated clonotype richness than memory subsets. Sampling was limited to blood, and TCR repertoires in tissue likely differ from TCR repertoires in blood. Compared with non-shared clonotypes, the clonotypes found in all four sorted-subset donors had higher generation probabilities. Based on pairwise subsampling, the degree of clonotype sharing among donors was expected to be affected by sequencing depth.

For the CD8 naive samples, CD45RO-negative cells were positively selected for CCR7, yielding a CD45RA+CCR7+ population from which TemRA cells were excluded. The donors were healthy, HIV-negative adults who had no recently reported acute infections or vaccinations. Every donor was a Caucasian adult residing in Nashville, Tennessee, USA. Blood was obtained by leukapheresis, after which PBMCs were separated by Ficoll-Histopaque density gradient centrifugation and cryopreserved in liquid nitrogen vapor phase. Analytical flow cytometry was used to check the purity and quantity of each magnetically sorted T cell population. Each sorted fraction had its genomic DNA isolated and then quantified by UV absorbance on a Nanodrop 2000c.

This receptor was identified in a woman aged 25 to 39 in good health. The source material was naive CD8+ T cells sorted from blood. The sample's cell subset or site, from its label and the paper: CD45RA+CCR7+. The rearranged chain carries TRBV5-1 and TRBJ1-1; the D gene identity is not certain. CDR3 sequence: CASSLAGRGSRPMNTEAFF. The DNA reads TGCGCCAGCAGCTTGGCCGGTCGTGGGAGTCGGCCCATGAACACTGAAGCTTTCTTT. Outside the CDR3, residues come from the reference TRBV5-1 and TRBJ1-1 proteins, so the full variable domain is: KAGVTQTPRYLIKTRGQQVTLSCSPISGHRSVSWYQQTPGQGLQFLFEYFSETQRNKGNFPGRFSGRQFSNSRSEMNVSTLELGDSALYLCASSLAGRGSRPMNTEAFFGQGTRLTVV.